This T cell receptor beta chain was sequenced for a study of shared clonotypes between healthy human individuals. Notes on the study in general: Sequencing depth was expected to affect clonotype sharing among donors. The authors sampled blood alone, and tissue repertoires likely differ. Some clonotypes were shared by all four sorted-subset donors, while others were not shared. The non-shared ones had lower generation probabilities than the shared ones.

For every subset, genomic DNA was evenly distributed across several immunoSEQ plates. TCRdb's copy holds only in-frame clones and misses some; the assay was immunoSEQ multiplex PCR. The sample has roughly 2,300,000 clones; around 90% are singletons. After removal of 0 bases from V and 7 bases from J, the junction contained 9 bases not matched to a gene. CDR1 and CDR2 (germline): MNHNY, SVGAGI (reference sequence). The CDR3 totals 15 residues. In regard to this clone: Antigen unknown.

The specimen was naive CD4+ T cells from PBMCs. Subset specified: CD45RA+ positively selected. The receptor comes from a man aged 18 to 35 in good health. Some clones in this sample may be carry-over from other donors' samples. The V call is TRBV6-6, the J call TRBJ2-7; 7 bases align to TRBD2. CDR3 amino acids: CASSYSGRAWDEQYF. The DNA for the CDR3 is TGTGCCAGCAGTTACTCAGGGAGGGCCTGGGATGAGCAGTACTTC.